This T cell receptor (beta chain) was recovered during a study of CD8 T cells in Susac syndrome. CDR3 length equals 11 residues. Unmatched junction bases numbered 5, after V lost 4 bases and J lost 14 bases. The germline V gene has CDR1 SGHAT and CDR2 FQNNGV. A quantity of roughly 0.5 to 1 ug RNA underwent reverse transcription using random hexamers. Via MiXCR, TCRdb re-called the immunoSEQ multiplex PCR reads, giving one row per CDR3 protein. Seen here are roughly 110,000 distinct CDR3 sequences, approximately 93% observed once, and the top ten hold around 0.41%. The sequence was obtained from a human donor with Susac syndrome. Material: CD8+ T cells from PBMCs. The V and J genes are TRBV11-2 and TRBJ2-1; 7 bases are a match to TRBD1. This CDR3 reads CASSSGQSKFF. DNA for the CDR3: TGTGCCAGCAGCTCGGGACAGTCTAAGTTCTTC.